This T cell receptor beta chain is from a study of blood T cell repertoires in COVID-19. Study in general: Acute and convalescent COVID-19 specimens originated in the United States, Italy and Spain. Sample material is recorded as cDNA or gDNA derived from T cells, B-cell-depleted T cells, or PBMCs.

The length of the CDR3 is 10 residues. Looked up from germline, CDR1 is DFQATT and CDR2 is SNEGSKA (reference sequence). Between the trimmed V and J ends, which lost 5 bases and 3 bases, there was a span of 4 bases. Original data processing: Estimation of nucleated cell counts relied on the amplification of reference gene primers. Clones were read by immunoSEQ multiplex PCR, and TCRdb kept only the in-frame ones, dropping some. From that table come the V and J calls and clone size; the DNA was used to work out D and trimming. Found here are about 92,000 clones, approximately 88% of them singletons; the top ten hold around 18%. Patients at the Seattle site were enrolled during active infection and followed longitudinally. This clone showed up just once.

The TCR sequence derives from a woman aged 60 to 75 with COVID-19, enrolled during active disease. This chain uses TRBV20-1 with TRBJ2-5; D gene uncertain. The sample was peripheral blood. In DNA form, the CDR3 reads TGCAGTGCTTCGGAAGAGACCCAGTACTTC. This translates into CSASEETQYF.